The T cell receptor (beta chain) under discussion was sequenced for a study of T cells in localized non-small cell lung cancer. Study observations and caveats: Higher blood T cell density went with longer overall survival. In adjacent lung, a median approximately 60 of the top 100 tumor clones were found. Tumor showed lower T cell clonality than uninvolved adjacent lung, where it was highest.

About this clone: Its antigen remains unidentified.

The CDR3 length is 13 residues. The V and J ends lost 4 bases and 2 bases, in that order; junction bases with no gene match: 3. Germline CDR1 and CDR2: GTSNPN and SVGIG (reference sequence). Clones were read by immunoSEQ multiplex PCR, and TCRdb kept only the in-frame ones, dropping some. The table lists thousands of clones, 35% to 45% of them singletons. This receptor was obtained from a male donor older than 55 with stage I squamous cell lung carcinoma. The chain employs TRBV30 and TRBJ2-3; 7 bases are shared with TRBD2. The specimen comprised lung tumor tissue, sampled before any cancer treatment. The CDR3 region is CAWTSGNTDTQYF. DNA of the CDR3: TGTGCCTGGACTAGCGGAAACACAGATACGCAGTATTTT.